The 32 T cell receptor beta chains below were found in one sample sequenced in a study of CD4+ T cells in melanoma. Sequencing was performed with immunoSEQ multiplex PCR; in TCRdb, only in-frame clones are kept and a portion is missing. The sample has approximately 14,000 clones; 68% are singletons. Material for sequencing was cells from a culture (not recorded whether cultured in vitro). The receptor set was obtained from a human donor with melanoma.

The CDR3 DNA follows: TGTGCCAGCAGCTTTGGGGGACTGATGAACACTGAAGCTTTCTTT. Protein sequence: CASSFGGLMNTEAFF. The genes are TRBV7-2 and TRBJ1-1; TRBD1 is a possible D gene (5 bases). The CDR3 is 15 residues long. Trimming cost V 3 bases and J 0 bases, with 11 bases left between them. In germline, CDR1 is SGHTA, CDR2 FQGNSA.

The V call is TRBV6-5, the J call TRBJ1-2; 8 bases line up with TRBD1. CDR1 is MNHEY and CDR2 is SVGAGI in the germline V gene. The CDR3 has 14 amino acids. V gave up 1 base and J gave up 8 bases; unmatched junction bases: 6. CDR3 sequence: CASSYFRQGRGYTF. As DNA, the CDR3 is TGTGCCAGCAGTTACTTTAGACAGGGGAGAGGCTACACCTTC.

This clone has more than one count but fewer than ten. V and J are TRBV30 and TRBJ2-2; D remains ambiguous. Germline CDR1 reads GTSNPN; CDR2 reads SVGIG (reference sequence). The CDR3 totals 14 residues. V gave up 2 bases and J gave up 7 bases, with 14 bases separating them. The CDR3 coding sequence is TGTGCCTGGAGTTTGGGAATCCTGGACGGGGAGCTGTTTTTT. Its translation is CAWSLGILDGELFF.

The chain combines TRBV9 with TRBJ1-1; D is ambiguous. The CDR3 totals 15 residues. V dropped 0 bases and J dropped 0 bases, with 9 bases sitting between them. Germline V gene lookup returns CDR1 SGDLS and CDR2 YYNGEE. In DNA form, the CDR3 reads TGTGCCAGCAGCGTAGGGGGTTACATGAACACTGAAGCTTTCTTT. It codes for CASSVGGYMNTEAFF.

The rearrangement uses TRBV5-1 and TRBJ1-1; D is perhaps TRBD1 (5 bases). Germline CDR1 SGHRS, CDR2 YFSETQ. The CDR3 loop spans 15 amino acids. With 1 base removed from V and 4 bases from J, the gap between germline ends came to 14 bases. The CDR3 reads CASSLRAGYITEAFF. DNA of the CDR3: TGCGCCAGCAGCTTGAGGGCAGGGTATATCACTGAAGCTTTCTTT. Together with reference TRBV5-1 and TRBJ1-1, the CDR3 gives the full variable domain: KAGVTQTPRYLIKTRGQQVTLSCSPISGHRSVSWYQQTPGQGLQFLFEYFSETQRNKGNFPGRFSGRQFSNSRSEMNVSTLELGDSALYLCASSLRAGYITEAFFGQGTRLTVV.

The chain is built from TRBV9 and TRBJ1-1; D is possibly TRBD1 (5 bases). The ends were cut back, 2 bases at V and 4 bases at J, with 15 bases in the middle. CDR1 SGDLS and CDR2 YYNGEE come from the germline V gene. This CDR3 has 15 residues. The CDR3 is CASSVGGRGGTEAFF. CDR3 in DNA: TGTGCCAGCAGCGTGGGTGGGAGGGGAGGCACTGAAGCTTTCTTT.

The CDR3 loop is CASSYSKGSNEKLFF. The CDR3 DNA reads as TGTGCCAGCAGTTACTCGAAGGGGAGTAATGAAAAACTGTTTTTT. The chain carries TRBV6-6 and TRBJ1-4; possible D gene TRBD1, 5 bases. Germline CDR1 is MNHNY and CDR2 is SVGAGI (reference sequence). This CDR3 spans 15 amino acids. The germline V and J ends were trimmed by 0 bases and 4 bases, with 9 bases remaining between them.

V is TRBV9 and J is TRBJ1-2, with no clear D. V lost 4 bases and J lost 2, with 18 bases in between. From germline, CDR1 is SGDLS and CDR2 YYNGEE. The CDR3 length is 16 residues. This CDR3 is CASSFRVEGSNYGYTF. The CDR3 DNA reads TGTGCCAGCAGCTTCCGGGTGGAGGGATCCAACTATGGCTACACCTTC.

V and J are TRBV7-2 and TRBJ2-3; D possibly matches TRBD1 or TRBD2 (6 bases each). Germline V lookup: CDR1 SGHTA, CDR2 FQGNSA. The V and J ends lost 2 bases and 2 bases respectively, with 14 bases between them. This CDR3 is built from 16 residues. Here the CDR3 reads CASSLSRGGYTDTQYF. CDR3 DNA: TGTGCCAGCAGCTTATCGAGAGGGGGGTACACAGATACGCAGTATTTT. Full variable domain (rest looked up from reference TRBV7-2 and TRBJ2-3): GAGVSQSPSNKVTEKGKDVELRCDPISGHTALYWYRQSLGQGLEFLIYFQGNSAPDKSGLPSDRFSAERTGGSVSTLTIQRTQQEDSAVYLCASSLSRGGYTDTQYFGPGTRLTVL.

V usage is TRBV6-1 and J usage is TRBJ1-1; no reliable D call. The CDR3 runs to 14 residues. The germline V and J ends were trimmed by 7 bases and 0 bases, with 12 bases remaining between them. Germline V CDR1 and CDR2: MNHNS, SASEGT. CDR3 in DNA: TGTGCCAGCACCCGGGTCCTCTTGAACACTGAAGCTTTCTTT. Translation gives CASTRVLLNTEAFF.

This sequence joins TRBV30 and TRBJ1-4, with 10 bases identical to TRBD1. Germline V CDR1 and CDR2: GTSNPN, SVGIG (reference sequence). V lost 0 bases, J lost 7 bases, and 5 bases stayed unmatched. The CDR3 sequence is 15 residues long. In DNA, the CDR3 is TGTGCCTGGAGTGTGGGGACAGGGGTTGTTGAAAAACTGTTTTTT. It encodes CAWSVGTGVVEKLFF.

This chain links TRBV7-2 with TRBJ2-5; a possible D gene is TRBD2 (5 bases). V dropped 4 bases and J dropped 5 bases, with 14 bases sitting between them. CDR1 and CDR2 from the germline V gene are SGHTA and FQGNSA. There are 14 residues in the CDR3. In nucleotides, the CDR3 is TGTGCCAGCAGCTCTGGTCTAGCCTTTGAGACCCAGTACTTC. This codes for CASSSGLAFETQYF.

This clone turned up a few times. CDR3 nucleotide sequence: TGTGCCAGCAGTTTTGTGGAATACGAGCAGTACTTC. It encodes CASSFVEYEQYF. This chain joins TRBV28 and TRBJ2-7; D uncertain. CDR1 is MDHEN, CDR2 SYDVKM, per germline. The germline V and J ends were trimmed by 3 bases and 4 bases, with 7 bases remaining between them. The CDR3 sequence is 12 residues long.

The chain carries TRBV6-6 and TRBJ2-2; maybe TRBD2 (5 bases). V lost 5 bases and J lost 2, with 12 bases in between. Germline V gives CDR1 MNHNY, CDR2 SVGAGI (reference sequence). The CDR3 loop spans 15 amino acids. This CDR3 is CASSPGIFNTGELFF. CDR3 nucleotide sequence: TGTGCCAGCAGTCCGGGGATTTTCAACACCGGGGAGCTGTTTTTT.

The chain uses TRBV2 and TRBJ2-5; D may correspond to TRBD1 or TRBD2 (6 bases each). The CDR3 length is 14 residues. V gave up 4 bases and J gave up 5 bases, with 14 bases separating them. Germline V gene lookup returns CDR1 SNHLY and CDR2 FYNNEI. Written as DNA, the CDR3 is TGTGCCAGCAGTGGTCCAACAGGGAGGGAGACCCAGTACTTC. Translating it yields CASSGPTGRETQYF.

This clone has just a few counts. The V call is TRBV7-3, the J call TRBJ2-7; 8 bases are a match to TRBD1. This CDR3 comprises 15 residues. The V segment lost 2 bases and the J segment 2 bases; nucleotides outside the gene matches: 5. CDR1 is SGHTA, CDR2 FQGTGA, per germline. The CDR3 loop is CASSLSGTGTYEQYF. The CDR3 DNA is TGTGCCAGCAGCTTATCCGGGACAGGTACCTACGAGCAGTACTTC.

This chain joins TRBV21-1 and TRBJ2-4. TRBV21-1 is a recognized pseudogene. The CDR3 runs 16 residues. This CDR3 is CASDRRGTCAKNIQYF. CDR3 in DNA: TGTGCCAGCGATCGGAGGGGGACGTGTGCCAAAAACATTCAGTACTTC.

The J gene is TRBJ1-4, the V gene TRBV9, with 8 nucleotides matching TRBD1. Germline V lookup: CDR1 SGDLS, CDR2 YYNGEE. This CDR3 is built from 17 residues. V dropped 2 bases and J dropped 0; count of bases not matched to a gene: 6. CDR3: CASSVGQGMPTNEKLFF. For the CDR3, the DNA is TGTGCCAGCAGCGTTGGACAGGGAATGCCAACTAATGAAAAACTGTTTTTT.

This clone was found a few times. For the CDR3, the DNA is TGTGCCAGCAGTGATTATTTCTCAGGGGACGAGCAGTACTTC. Its translation is CASSDYFSGDEQYF. V is TRBV2 and J is TRBJ2-7; D is possibly TRBD1 (6 bases). The germline gives CDR1 SNHLY, CDR2 FYNNEI. The CDR3 contains 14 residues. Trimming removed 3 bases from V and 5 bases from J, with 14 bases in between.

Remarks on this clone: Germline and junction disagree at one end, which may indicate a read error. DNA for the CDR3: TGTGCCAGCAGCTTAATTGTTGGGTCAGGGCTTCACTTC. It is translated as CASSLIVGSGLHF. The chain links TRBV7-9 to TRBJ2-5; tentatively, D is TRBD1 (5 bases). In germline, CDR1 is SEHNR, CDR2 FQNEAQ (reference sequence). The CDR3 covers 13 residues.

The gene calls are TRBV6-7 and TRBJ1-3; possibly TRBD1 for D (6 bases). TRBV6-7 falls under the ORF class, with uncertain function. This CDR3 has 18 residues. The V end lost 5 bases, the J end lost 4 bases, and 24 bases lay between the germline ends. Here the CDR3 DNA reads TGTGCCAGCAGTCTCCCTCCTAGTCATCGCAGGGGCGGAAACACCATATATTTT. It is translated as CASSLPPSHRRGGNTIYF.

This clone was observed once. The chain links TRBV6-5 to TRBJ2-5; 9 bases agree with TRBD2. CDR3 size: 15 residues. Germline V gene data show CDR1 as MNHEY and CDR2 as SVGAGI. With 2 bases clipped from V and 5 bases from J, the junction kept 6 bases outside the gene matches. In DNA, the CDR3 is TGTGCCAGCAGTTACCGCGGGGGGGCCGGGGAGACCCAGTACTTC. As protein: CASSYRGGAGETQYF.

The V and J genes are TRBV6-5 and TRBJ2-1; D unclear. The CDR3 runs 12 residues. Trimming left V 5 bases short and J 4 bases short, with 6 bases between. Germline loops: CDR1 MNHEY, CDR2 SVGAGI. CDR3 sequence reads: CASSGGYNEQFF. The CDR3 coding sequence is TGTGCCAGCAGTGGTGGTTACAATGAGCAGTTCTTC.

This clone was counted a few times. The chain carries TRBV11-2 and TRBJ2-1; D gene unclear. Germline CDR1 and CDR2: SGHAT and FQNNGV. The CDR3 consists of 15 residues. Trimming pared 0 bases from V and 1 base from J, leaving 7 bases between. The CDR3 here is CASSLESSSYNEQFF. CDR3 sequence (DNA): TGTGCCAGCAGCTTAGAGTCCAGTTCCTACAATGAGCAGTTCTTC.

This chain uses TRBV29-1 with TRBJ2-5, with 7 positions matching TRBD1. The CDR3 covers 16 residues. With V trimmed by 6 bases and J by 5 bases, 18 bases remained unmatched. Germline CDR1 and CDR2: SQVTM and ANQGSEA. CDR3 amino acids: CSVAVQGVFRRETQYF. The DNA for the CDR3 is TGCAGCGTCGCGGTTCAGGGGGTATTTCGGAGGGAGACCCAGTACTTC.

The rearrangement joins TRBV5-4 to TRBJ1-4; 11 bases align to TRBD1. V was clipped by 4 bases and J by 7 bases; unmatched bases: 9. Looked up from germline, CDR1 is SGHNT and CDR2 is YYREEE (reference sequence). This CDR3 region has 16 residues. This CDR3 reads CASSRSGGTGGEKLFF. In DNA form, the CDR3 reads TGTGCCAGCAGCCGGTCGGGGGGGACAGGGGGTGAAAAACTGTTTTTT.

This clone turned up a few times. The V and J genes are TRBV6-5 and TRBJ1-2, with D unresolved. The CDR3 sequence is 11 residues long. V dropped 10 bases and J dropped 6 bases, with 12 bases sitting between them. Germline V lookup: CDR1 MNHEY, CDR2 SVGAGI. CDR3 bases: TGTGCCACCATGAAGGCCGATGGCTACACCTTC. Translation gives CATMKADGYTF.

The chain links TRBV4-1 to TRBJ2-5; the D is unclear. Germline-derived CDR1 and CDR2 are MGHRA and YSYEKL. The length of the CDR3 is 13 residues. V lost 1 base to trimming and J lost 2 bases, with 5 bases between them. In nucleotides, the CDR3 is TGCGCCAGCAGCCAAGTCGCACAAGAGACCCAGTACTTC. Its protein product is CASSQVAQETQYF.

The rearrangement uses TRBV9 and TRBJ1-2; D unresolved. Trimming stripped 6 bases from V and 8 bases from J, with 20 bases between. Germline loops: CDR1 SGDLS, CDR2 YYNGEE. The CDR3 sequence is 14 residues long. This CDR3 is CASTADGEDVGYTF. The CDR3 region has the DNA TGTGCCAGCACTGCGGACGGTGAGGATGTGGGCTACACCTTC.

The gene calls are TRBV12-5 and TRBJ1-2, with 7 bases lining up with TRBD1. Germline CDR1 LGHNT, CDR2 FRNRAP. The length of the CDR3 is 15 residues. After removal of 6 bases from V and 3 bases from J, the junction contained 10 bases not matched to a gene. CDR3 loop: CASGRRTGADYGYTF. DNA of the CDR3: TGTGCTAGTGGGCGTCGGACAGGCGCTGACTATGGCTACACCTTC.

The J gene is TRBJ2-1, the V gene TRBV7-8; the D gene is possibly TRBD1 (5 bases). The CDR3 is 16 amino acids. CDR1 is SGHVS, CDR2 FQNEAQ, per germline. V was trimmed by 7 bases and J by 4 bases, leaving 20 bases between them. CDR3 DNA: TGTGCCAGCACACTATCGACAGCGACCCGTTACAATGAGCAGTTCTTC. Protein product: CASTLSTATRYNEQFF. Full variable domain (rest looked up from reference TRBV7-8 and TRBJ2-1): GAGVSQSPRYKVAKRGQDVALRCDPISGHVSLFWYQQALGQGPEFLTYFQNEAQLDKSGLPSDRFFAERPEGSVSTLKIQRTQQEDSAVYLCASTLSTATRYNEQFFGPGTRLTVL.

This CDR3 reads CSVSNSDEQFF. CDR3 nucleotides: TGCAGCGTCTCTAATAGCGATGAGCAGTTCTTC. The chain uses TRBV29-1 and TRBJ2-1; perhaps TRBD2 as D (5 bases). V was pared by 6 bases and J by 8 bases, with 11 bases between. The germline gives CDR1 SQVTM, CDR2 ANQGSEA. CDR3 length: 11 amino acids.